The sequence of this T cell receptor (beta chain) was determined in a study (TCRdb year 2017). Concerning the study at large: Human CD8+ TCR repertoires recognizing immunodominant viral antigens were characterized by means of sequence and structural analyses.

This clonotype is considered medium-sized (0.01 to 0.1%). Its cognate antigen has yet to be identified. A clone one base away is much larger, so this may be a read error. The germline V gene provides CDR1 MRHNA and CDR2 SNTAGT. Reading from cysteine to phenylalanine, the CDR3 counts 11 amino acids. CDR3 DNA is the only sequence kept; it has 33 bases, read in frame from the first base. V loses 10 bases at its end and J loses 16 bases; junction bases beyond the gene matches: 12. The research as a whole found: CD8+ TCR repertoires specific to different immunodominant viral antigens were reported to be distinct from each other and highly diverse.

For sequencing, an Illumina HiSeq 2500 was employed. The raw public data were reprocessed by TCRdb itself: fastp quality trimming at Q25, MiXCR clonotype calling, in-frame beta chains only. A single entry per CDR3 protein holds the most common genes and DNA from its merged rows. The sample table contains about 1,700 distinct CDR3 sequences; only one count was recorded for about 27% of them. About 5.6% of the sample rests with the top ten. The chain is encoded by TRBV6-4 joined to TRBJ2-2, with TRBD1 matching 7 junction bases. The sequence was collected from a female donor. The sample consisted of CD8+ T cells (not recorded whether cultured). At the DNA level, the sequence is TGTGCCAACTTCCGGACAGGCGGGCCGTTTTTT. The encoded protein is CANFRTGGPFF.